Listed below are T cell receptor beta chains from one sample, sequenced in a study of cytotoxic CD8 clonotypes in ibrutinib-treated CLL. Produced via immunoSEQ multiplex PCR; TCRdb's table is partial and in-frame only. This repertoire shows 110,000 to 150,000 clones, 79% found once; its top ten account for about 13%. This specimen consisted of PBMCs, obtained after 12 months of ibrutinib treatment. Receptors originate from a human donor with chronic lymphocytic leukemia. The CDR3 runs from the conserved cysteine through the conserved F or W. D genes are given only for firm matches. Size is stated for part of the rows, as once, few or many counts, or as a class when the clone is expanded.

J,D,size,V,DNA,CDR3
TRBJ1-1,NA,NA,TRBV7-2,TGTGCCAGCAGCTTAGATCGGGGGACCTACACTGAAGCTTTCTTT,CASSLDRGTYTEAFF
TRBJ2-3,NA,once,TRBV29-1,TGCAGCGCCGCGCCGGGTGCTAGCACAGATACGCAGTATTTT,CSAAPGASTDTQYF
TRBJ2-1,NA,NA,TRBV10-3,TGTGCCATCAGTGAAGGTAGGGGAAATGAGCAGTTCTTC,CAISEGRGNEQFF
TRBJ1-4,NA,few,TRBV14,TGTGCCAGCAGCAAGGAGCTAGGAGATGAAAAACTGTTTTTT,CASSKELGDEKLFF
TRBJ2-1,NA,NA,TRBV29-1,TGCAGCGTTGAAAGTCAGGCCGGGAGTGAGCAGTTCTTC,CSVESQAGSEQFF
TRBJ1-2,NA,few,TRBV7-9,TGTGCCAGCAGTCCCGAGTATGGCTACACCTTC,CASSPEYGYTF
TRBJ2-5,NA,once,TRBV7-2,TGTGCCAGCAGCTTAGTGTGGCAGGCCCTCGGGGAGACCCAGTACTTC,CASSLVWQALGETQYF
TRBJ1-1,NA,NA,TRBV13,TGTGCCAGCAGCTTCGGGGGGGTCTCTGAAGCTTTCTTT,CASSFGGVSEAFF
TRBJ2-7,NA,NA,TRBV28,TGTGCCAGCAGTCTTTTTCGAGCCTACGAGCAGTACTTC,CASSLFRAYEQYF
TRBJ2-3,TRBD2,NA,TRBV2,TGTGCCACGCCCCTTGGCGGGAGCGTCACAGATACGCAGTATTTT,CATPLGGSVTDTQYF
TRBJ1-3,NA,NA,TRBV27,TGTGCCAGCAGCCCCTCCCTTTCTGGAAACACCATATATTTT,CASSPSLSGNTIYF
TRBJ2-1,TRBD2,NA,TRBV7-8,TGTGCCAGCAGCTTCAGGGGCCCGGGGGCTAGCGGGACCTACAATGAGCAGTTCTTC,CASSFRGPGASGTYNEQFF
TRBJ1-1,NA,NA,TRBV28,TGTGCCAGCAGTTCGGTGACGCGCGGGGCTGGCACTGAAGCTTTCTTT,CASSSVTRGAGTEAFF
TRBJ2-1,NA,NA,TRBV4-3,TGCGCCAGCAGCCAAGATATGGGAATCAATGAGCAGTTCTTC,CASSQDMGINEQFF
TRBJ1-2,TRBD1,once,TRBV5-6,TGTGCCAGCAGCCGGGCGGACAGGTCCTATGGCTACACCTTC,CASSRADRSYGYTF
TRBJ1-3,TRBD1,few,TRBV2,TGTGCCAGCATCAGGGGGCGCGGAAACACCATATATTTT,CASIRGRGNTIYF
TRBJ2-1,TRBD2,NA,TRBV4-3,TGCGCCAGCAGCCAAACTTATCCGGGACTAGCGGGAGACCGCCCCTACAATGAGCAGTTCTTC,CASSQTYPGLAGDRPYNEQFF
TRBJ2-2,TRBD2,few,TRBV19,TGTGCCAGTAACGCGGGACTAGCGGGAGCTATCGGGGAGCTGTTTTTT,CASNAGLAGAIGELFF
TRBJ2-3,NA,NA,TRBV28,TGTGCCAGCAGCTCCCCCGACATGACAGATACGCAGTATTTT,CASSSPDMTDTQYF